One and the same sample provided the 5 T cell receptor beta chains below, sequenced in a study of blood T cell repertoires in COVID-19. TCRdb keeps only in-frame clones here, not all; method: immunoSEQ multiplex PCR. The data hold roughly 320,000 clones, with around 84% observed a single time. Sequenced material: peripheral blood. The receptors shown here come from a man between 65 and 79 years old with acute or convalescent COVID-19.

The chain employs TRBV3-1 (or the pseudogene TRBV3-2) and TRBJ2-1, with 10 nucleotides matching TRBD2. The germline CDR1 and CDR2 sequences are LGHDT and YNNKEL (reference sequence). With V trimmed by 4 bases and J by 4 bases, 7 bases remained unmatched. This CDR3 contains 16 residues. The CDR3 DNA reads TGTGCCAGCAGCCGTGTAGCGGGGGGATTTTACAATGAGCAGTTCTTC. The encoded protein is CASSRVAGGFYNEQFF.

The gene calls are TRBV15 and TRBJ2-1, with D hard to call. The CDR3 contains 15 residues. Trimming took 0 bases from V and 8 from J, leaving 14 bases between them. Germline CDR1 is LNHNV and CDR2 is YYDKDF (reference sequence). This CDR3 reads CATSRDGGYPDEQFF. The CDR3 DNA follows: TGTGCCACCAGCAGAGATGGCGGATACCCGGATGAGCAGTTCTTC. The full variable domain, its missing parts supplied by reference TRBV15 and TRBJ2-1, is DAMVIQNPRYQVTQFGKPVTLSCSQTLNHNVMYWYQQKSSQAPKLLFHYYDKDFNNEADTPDNFQSRRPNTSFCFLDIRSPGLGDTAMYLCATSRDGGYPDEQFFGPGTRLTVL.

This clone occurred once. This chain uses TRBV19 with TRBJ1-3; D might be TRBD1 (6 bases). The CDR3 has 15 amino acids. Germline CDR1 LNHDA, CDR2 SQIVND (reference sequence). Deletions cut 0 bases from V and 2 bases from J, with 8 bases between. CDR3 loop: CASSIDGQTGNTIYF. The CDR3 DNA reads as TGTGCCAGTAGTATAGATGGACAGACTGGAAACACCATATATTTT.

A remark on this clone: Other DNA sequences in this sample translate to the same CDR3. The chain is built from TRBV5-1 and TRBJ2-3; the D gene is possibly TRBD2 (6 bases). This CDR3 comprises 13 residues. Germline values: CDR1 SGHRS, CDR2 YFSETQ. Deletions cut 1 base from V and 4 bases from J, with 7 bases between. The CDR3 DNA follows: TGCGCCAGCAGCTTGCCGGGGGCAGATACGCAGTATTTT. Amino acid sequence: CASSLPGADTQYF.

V is TRBV7-6 and J is TRBJ1-2; 7 bases are shared with TRBD1. Germline CDR1 and CDR2: SGHVS and FNYEAQ. CDR3 length: 16 residues. V was pared by 3 bases and J by 5 bases, with 12 bases of the junction left unmatched. The chain's CDR3 is CASSFDRARRDYGYTF. The CDR3, as DNA: TGTGCCAGCAGCTTCGACAGGGCCCGGAGGGATTATGGCTACACCTTC. Filled out from reference TRBV7-6 and TRBJ1-2, the complete variable domain reads GAGVSQSPRYKVTKRGQDVALRCDPISGHVSLYWYRQALGQGPEFLTYFNYEAQQDKSGLPNDRFSAERPEGSISTLTIQRTEQRDSAMYRCASSFDRARRDYGYTFGSGTRLTVV.